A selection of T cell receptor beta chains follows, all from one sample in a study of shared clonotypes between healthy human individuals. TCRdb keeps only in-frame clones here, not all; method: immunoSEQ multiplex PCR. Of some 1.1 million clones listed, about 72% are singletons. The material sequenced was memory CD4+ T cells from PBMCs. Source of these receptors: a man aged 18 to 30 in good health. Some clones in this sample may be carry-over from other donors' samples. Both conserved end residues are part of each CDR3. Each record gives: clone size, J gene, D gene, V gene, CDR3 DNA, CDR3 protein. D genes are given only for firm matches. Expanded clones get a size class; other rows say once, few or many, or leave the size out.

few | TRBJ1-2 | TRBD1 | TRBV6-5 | TGTGCCAGCACCTCTGCCGGGACAGATAACTATGGCTACACCTTC | CASTSAGTDNYGYTF
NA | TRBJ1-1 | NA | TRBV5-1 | TGCGCCAGCAGCTACCACAGGAACACTGAAGCTTTCTTT | CASSYHRNTEAFF
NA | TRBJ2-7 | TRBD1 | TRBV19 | TGTGCCAGCGGAGCCGGGACAGGGCGCTACGAGCAGTACTTC | CASGAGTGRYEQYF
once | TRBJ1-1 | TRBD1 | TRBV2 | TGTGCCAGCAGGGAGGAGACAGGGTGGGACACTGAAGCTTTCTTT | CASREETGWDTEAFF
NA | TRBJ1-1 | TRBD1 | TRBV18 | TGTGCCAGCTCACCATTTATTCCGGGACAGGGAGGAGGGAACACTGAAGCTTTCTTT | CASSPFIPGQGGGNTEAFF
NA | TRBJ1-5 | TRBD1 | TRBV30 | TGTGCCTGGAGCGGGACAGGGGGAACTGCCCAGCATTTT | CAWSGTGGTAQHF
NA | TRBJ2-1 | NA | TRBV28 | TGTTCTACGCGGATCTCGGGGGAGTTGCAGAATGAGCAGTTCTTC | CSTRISGELQNEQFF
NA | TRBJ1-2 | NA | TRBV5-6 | TGTGCCAGCACTTCCGGGGGAGCTAACTATGGCTACACCTTC | CASTSGGANYGYTF
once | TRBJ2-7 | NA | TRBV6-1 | TGTGCCAGCATCCCGGGGTCGGTCGCCTACGAGCAGTACTTC | CASIPGSVAYEQYF
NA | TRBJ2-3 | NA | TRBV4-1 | TGCGCCAGCAGCCGACAAAGTGCCCCGACAGGGACTAGCACAGATACGCAGTATTTT | CASSRQSAPTGTSTDTQYF
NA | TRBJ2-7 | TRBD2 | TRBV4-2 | TGTGCCAGCAGCCACAGCAGACTAGCGGGGTACGAGCAGTACTTC | CASSHSRLAGYEQYF
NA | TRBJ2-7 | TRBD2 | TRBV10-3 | TGTGCCACCCGGGGGGGGTCCAGTGAGCAGTACTTC | CATRGGSSEQYF
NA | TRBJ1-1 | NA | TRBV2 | TGTGCCAGCAACGGGGGCCCGAACACTGAAGCTTTCTTT | CASNGGPNTEAFF
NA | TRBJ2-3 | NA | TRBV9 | TGTGCCAGCAGCGTAGCTGGAGATACGCAGTATTTT | CASSVAGDTQYF
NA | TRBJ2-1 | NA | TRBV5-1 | TGCGCCAGCACCCGGAGCGGGTTCTCGCTCAATGAGCAGTTCTTC | CASTRSGFSLNEQFF
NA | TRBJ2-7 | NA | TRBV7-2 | TGTGCCAGCAGCTTATCTCAAGATTCTAGCGAGCAGTACTTC | CASSLSQDSSEQYF
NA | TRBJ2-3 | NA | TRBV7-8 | TGTGCCAGCAGTTATGGACTCACCAACCCCCCAGATACGCAGTATTTT | CASSYGLTNPPDTQYF
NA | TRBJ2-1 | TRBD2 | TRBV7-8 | TGTGCCAGCAGCCTTCCCTTAGCGGGATACAATGAGCAGTTCTTC | CASSLPLAGYNEQFF
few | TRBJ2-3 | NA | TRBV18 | TGTGCCAGCTCAGCCACAGATACGCAGTATTTT | CASSATDTQYF
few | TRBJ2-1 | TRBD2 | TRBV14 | TGTGCCAGCAGCCCGGGACTAGCGGGCCTAAGGCATGAGCAGTTCTTC | CASSPGLAGLRHEQFF
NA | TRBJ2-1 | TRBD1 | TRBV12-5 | TGTGCTAGTGGTTTGGGGACAGGGGGCTACGGCAATGAGCAGTTCTTC | CASGLGTGGYGNEQFF
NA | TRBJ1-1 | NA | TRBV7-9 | TGTGCCACCCATTATGCGTGGGGGGCAGGTACTGAAGCTTTCTTT | CATHYAWGAGTEAFF
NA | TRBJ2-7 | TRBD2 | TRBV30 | TGTGCCTGGACTAGCGGGAGGGCCCTGTACGAGCAGTACTTC | CAWTSGRALYEQYF
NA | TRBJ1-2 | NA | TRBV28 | TGTGCCAGCAGTTTTCCGGCCATCGCAGGGGGCTACACCTTC | CASSFPAIAGGYTF
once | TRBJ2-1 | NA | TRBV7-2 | TGTGCCAGCAGCTTAGGGGTTGGGTCCTACAATGAGCAGTTCTTC | CASSLGVGSYNEQFF
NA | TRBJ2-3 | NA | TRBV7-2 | TGTGCCAGCAGCTTAGCTCAGGGAGGCACAGATACGCAGTATTTT | CASSLAQGGTDTQYF
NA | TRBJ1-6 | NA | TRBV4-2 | TGTGCCAGCAGCCAAGAAGGGACGGGTTCACCCCTCCACTTT | CASSQEGTGSPLHF
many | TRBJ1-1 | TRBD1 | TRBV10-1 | TGCGCCAGCAGACCCGGACAGGCGAACACTGAAGCTTTCTTT | CASRPGQANTEAFF
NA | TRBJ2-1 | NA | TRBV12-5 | TGTGCTAGTGGTTTGGGGACCTCAATCAATGAGCAGTTCTTC | CASGLGTSINEQFF
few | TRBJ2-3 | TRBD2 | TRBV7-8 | TGTGCCAGCAGCTTAGCGGGCGGGAGTAGCACAGATACGCAGTATTTT | CASSLAGGSSTDTQYF
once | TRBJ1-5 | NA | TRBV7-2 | TGTGCCAGCAGCGTTATTTCCGGCCAGCCCCAGCATTTT | CASSVISGQPQHF
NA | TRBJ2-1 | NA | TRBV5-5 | TGTGCCAGCAGCTTTTGGTACAGGGAGCAGTTCTTC | CASSFWYREQFF
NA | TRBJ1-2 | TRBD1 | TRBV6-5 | TGTGCCAGCAGTCAGGACAGGGATTATGGCTACACCTTC | CASSQDRDYGYTF
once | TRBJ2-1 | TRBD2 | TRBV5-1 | TGCGCCAGCAGAAGTAGCGGGACGCCTCGCGATGAGCAGTTCTTC | CASRSSGTPRDEQFF
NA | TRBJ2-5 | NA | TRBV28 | TGTGCCAGCAGTTGGGGGTCCCGGGTGGAGACCCAGTACTTC | CASSWGSRVETQYF
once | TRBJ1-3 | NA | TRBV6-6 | TGTGCCAGCAGTTACTCTGGGGATACTGGAAACACCATATATTTT | CASSYSGDTGNTIYF
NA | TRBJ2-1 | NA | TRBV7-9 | TGTGCCAGCAGCTTAAGGGACACCCAAGGGGATGAGCAGTTCTTC | CASSLRDTQGDEQFF
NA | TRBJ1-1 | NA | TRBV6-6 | TGTGCCAGCATCCCGAGACAGGAGAACACTGAAGCTTTCTTT | CASIPRQENTEAFF
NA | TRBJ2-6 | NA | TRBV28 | TGTGCCAGCTCACAGGGAGCTGGGGCCAACGTCCTGACTTTC | CASSQGAGANVLTF
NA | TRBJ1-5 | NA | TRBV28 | TGTGCCAGCAGTTTCCGGGTTTTTCAGCCCCAGCATTTT | CASSFRVFQPQHF
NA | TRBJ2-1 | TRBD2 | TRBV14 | TGTGCCAGCAGCCCCCGCGGGGGTATGGATGAGCAGTTCTTC | CASSPRGGMDEQFF
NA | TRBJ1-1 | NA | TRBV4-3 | TGCGCCAGCAGCCAAGAATATATAGGGGAGGTAGCTTTCTTT | CASSQEYIGEVAFF
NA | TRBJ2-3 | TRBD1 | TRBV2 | TGTGCCAGCAGTGTCCGGGACAGGGCTGGCGATACGCAGTATTTT | CASSVRDRAGDTQYF
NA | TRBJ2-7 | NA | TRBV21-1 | TGTGCCAGCAGCAAATTGGCGGGAGAAGGCAGCGAGCAGTACTTC | CASSKLAGEGSEQYF
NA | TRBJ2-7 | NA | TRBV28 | TGTGCCACCCGGGTTGGGGGTCTGTACGAGCAGTACTTC | CATRVGGLYEQYF
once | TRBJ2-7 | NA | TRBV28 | TGTGCCAGCAGAGAAAGGGAGATCGTTCGCGAGCAGTACTTC | CASREREIVREQYF
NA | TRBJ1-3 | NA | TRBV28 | TGTGCCAGCAGTATACCCTACAGCTCTGGAAACACCATATATTTT | CASSIPYSSGNTIYF
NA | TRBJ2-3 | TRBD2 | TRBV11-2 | TGTGCCAGCAGTAAAAGCGGGGCCACAGATACGCAGTATTTT | CASSKSGATDTQYF
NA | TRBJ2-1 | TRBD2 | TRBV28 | TGTGCCACGCAGGGACGGGGGGTATTGGCCTACAATGAGCAGTTCTTC | CATQGRGVLAYNEQFF